This T cell receptor (beta chain) originates from a study of cytomegalovirus exposure and HLA in healthy donors. Participants comprised healthy donors of bone marrow. Unrecorded immune exposure was likely among donors, who were nominally healthy when sampled. Trimming cost V 8 bases and J 1 base, with 9 bases left between them. The CDR3 has 13 residues. The V gene's germline CDR1 is SNHLY and CDR2 FYNNEI. Primers included in the PCR were 60 Vbeta and 13 Jbeta primers. This table comes from immunoSEQ multiplex PCR, and its TCRdb copy is limited to in-frame clones, with some not included. The sample contains about 150,000 clones, approximately 81% of which appear only once.

This chain uses TRBV2 with TRBJ1-5; possibly TRBD1 for D (6 bases). The TCR sequence derives from a man between 45 and 60 years old in good health and CMV-seropositive. The specimen sequenced was PBMCs. CDR3 protein: CASGGWSNQPQHF. The CDR3, as DNA: TGTGCCAGCGGGGGCTGGAGCAATCAGCCCCAGCATTTT.